This T cell receptor (beta chain) was retrieved from a study of OX40 agonist ivuxolimab in advanced cancers. Profiled with immunoSEQ multiplex PCR; TCRdb holds only in-frame clones, not every one. The repertoire holds approximately 74,000 clones, with 85% as singletons. The receptor was isolated from an adult with an advanced solid tumor such as melanoma, head and neck, liver or kidney cancer. This sample comprised CD4+ or CD8+ T cells sorted from blood, obtained in a trial of the OX40 agonist ivuxolimab.

In nucleotides, the CDR3 is TGTGCCAGTAGTATGGGACAAATTCAAGAGACCCAGTACTTC. The encoded protein is CASSMGQIQETQYF. The chain uses TRBV19 and TRBJ2-5; a weak D match, TRBD1 (6 bases). The CDR3 loop spans 14 amino acids. Germline assignment: CDR1 LNHDA and CDR2 SQIVND (reference sequence). V lost 3 bases, J lost 2 bases, and 10 bases lay in between.